Shown below are 23 T cell receptor beta chains from a single sample sequenced in a study of blood T cell repertoires in COVID-19. Measured with immunoSEQ multiplex PCR; TCRdb has only the in-frame clones, and not every one. The top ten hold nearly 7% of the sample, which has roughly 290,000 clones, around nine tenths seen once. The sample was peripheral blood. These receptors all stem from a woman aged 30 to 39 with COVID-19, enrolled during active disease.

The rearrangement links TRBV11-2 to TRBJ2-1; D is unresolved. V dropped 3 bases and J dropped 10 bases, with 7 bases sitting between them. This CDR3 contains 11 residues. Germline V gene sequence: CDR1 SGHAT, CDR2 FQNNGV. The chain's CDR3 is CASSLATEQFF. The DNA for the CDR3 is TGTGCCAGCAGCTTGGCGACAGAGCAGTTCTTC.

This rearrangement joins TRBV30 to TRBJ1-1; 11 bases are shared with TRBD1. From germline, CDR1 is GTSNPN and CDR2 SVGIG (reference sequence). V lost 6 bases to trimming and J lost 6 bases; unmatched junction nucleotides: 6. CDR3 size: 13 residues. This chain's CDR3 is CACRGTGGAEAFF. Written as DNA, the CDR3 is TGTGCCTGCCGAGGGACAGGGGGGGCTGAAGCTTTCTTT.

The genes are TRBV5-8 and TRBJ2-7, with D possibly being TRBD2 (5 bases). Germline CDR1 and CDR2: SGHTS and YDEGEE. This CDR3 is built from 13 residues. Trimming left V 1 base short and J 3 bases short, with 8 bases between. Here the CDR3 DNA reads TGTGCCAGCAGCTTGTCGGGATTCTACGAGCAGTACTTC. Translation: CASSLSGFYEQYF.

The chain combines TRBV5-1 with TRBJ1-3; D call uncertain. The CDR3 extends over 15 amino acids. Germline values: CDR1 SGHRS, CDR2 YFSETQ. Trimming removed 0 bases from V and 2 bases from J, with 9 bases in between. The CDR3 DNA follows: TGCGCCAGCAGCTTGGTGCCGGGGACTGGAAACACCATATATTTT. This codes for CASSLVPGTGNTIYF.

This chain joins TRBV6-2 or TRBV6-3 and TRBJ2-1; 8 bases are shared with TRBD2. The CDR3 contains 18 residues. Trimming cost V 2 bases and J 8 bases; bases outside gene matches: 17. Germline values: CDR1 MNHEY, CDR2 SVGEGT. CDR3 sequence: CASSYPLSGRTARDEQFF. CDR3 sequence (DNA): TGTGCCAGCAGTTACCCTTTGAGCGGGAGAACGGCCCGGGATGAGCAGTTCTTC.

The chain carries TRBV28 and TRBJ2-7; the D gene is possibly TRBD2 (5 bases). The germline V and J ends were trimmed by 2 bases and 0 bases, with 8 bases remaining between them. CDR1 and CDR2 (germline): MDHEN, SYDVKM. CDR3 length: 14 amino acids. The CDR3 nucleotides are TGTGCCAGCAGTTTAATTAGCGACTCCTACGAGCAGTACTTC. It encodes CASSLISDSYEQYF.

This sequence joins TRBV5-4 and TRBJ2-5, with TRBD2 matching 7 bases. CDR3 size: 16 residues. Germline V lookup: CDR1 SGHNT, CDR2 YYREEE (reference sequence). Trimming cost V 3 bases and J 2 bases; bases outside gene matches: 10. As DNA, the CDR3 is TGTGCCAGCAGCTCCGCCCTAGCGGTGGGGCAAGAGACCCAGTACTTC. Amino acids: CASSSALAVGQETQYF.

V gene TRBV6-1 combines with J gene TRBJ2-2; D is unresolved. V shed 2 bases and J shed 7 bases, with 11 bases lying between them. The CDR3 length is 14 residues. Germline CDR1 is MNHNS and CDR2 is SASEGT. This CDR3 reads CASSEQAIDGELFF. CDR3 nucleotides: TGTGCCAGCAGTGAACAGGCAATCGACGGGGAGCTGTTTTTT.

This sequence joins TRBV5-4 and TRBJ1-1, with D possibly TRBD1 on 5 matching bases. V was pared by 0 bases and J by 1 base, with 7 bases between. Per germline, CDR1 SGHNT and CDR2 YYREEE (reference sequence). The CDR3 contains 14 residues. CDR3 region: CASSLVGANTEAFF. The CDR3 DNA reads as TGTGCCAGCAGCTTGGTTGGGGCGAACACTGAAGCTTTCTTT.

For the CDR3, the DNA is TGTGCCAGCAGTTGGTACGGGGCTGGGGCCAACGTCCTGACTTTC. Protein product: CASSWYGAGANVLTF. V and J are TRBV28 and TRBJ2-6; D perhaps matches TRBD2 (5 bases). Trimming took 4 bases from V and 2 from J, leaving 9 bases between them. The germline CDR1 and CDR2 sequences are MDHEN and SYDVKM. The CDR3 has 15 residues.

This chain links TRBV19 with TRBJ2-2, with a weak D call TRBD2 (5 bases). The length of the CDR3 is 13 residues. CDR1 and CDR2 (germline): LNHDA, SQIVND (reference sequence). The germline V and J ends were trimmed by 7 bases and 5 bases, with 11 bases remaining between them. The CDR3 sequence: CASTGLATGELFF. The CDR3 nucleotides are TGTGCCAGTACTGGGCTAGCTACCGGGGAGCTGTTTTTT.

The chain employs TRBV15 and TRBJ2-7, with D perhaps TRBD1 (6 bases). The V gene lost 5 bases and the J gene lost 1 base, with 12 bases spanning the gap. This CDR3 has 14 residues. Germline CDR1 is LNHNV and CDR2 is YYDKDF (reference sequence). CDR3 loop: CATSRSGHSYEQYF. The DNA for the CDR3 is TGTGCCACCAGCCGGTCGGGACATTCCTACGAGCAGTACTTC.

This chain links TRBV24-1 with TRBJ1-5; 12 bases match TRBD1. The CDR3 runs 17 residues. The junction had 6 bases not matched to a gene; V was cut back by 4 bases and J by 3 bases. The germline CDR1 and CDR2 sequences are KGHDR and SFDVKD. CDR3: CATSESGTGGFNQPQHF. Written as DNA, the CDR3 is TGTGCCACCAGTGAGTCCGGGACAGGGGGCTTCAATCAGCCCCAGCATTTT.

J is TRBJ2-5 and V is TRBV5-1; the D gene is possibly TRBD2 (5 bases). The CDR3 contains 15 residues. The V and J ends lost 1 base and 2 bases respectively, with 12 bases between them. Germline CDR1 and CDR2: SGHRS and YFSETQ. The CDR3 coding sequence is TGCGCCAGCAGCTTGCGTAAGGGCGGGCAAGAGACCCAGTACTTC. Residues: CASSLRKGGQETQYF.

The chain recombines TRBV10-3 with TRBJ1-1; 8 bases map to TRBD1. V trimming: 6 bases; J trimming: 6 bases; junction bases outside the gene matches: 9. CDR3 length equals 14 residues. CDR1 ENHRY and CDR2 SYGVKD come from the germline V gene. CDR3: CAIRPLQGGAEAFF. The DNA for the CDR3 is TGTGCCATCAGACCCCTACAGGGGGGGGCTGAAGCTTTCTTT.

The chain carries TRBV28 and TRBJ2-1, with D perhaps matching TRBD1 (6 bases). V was trimmed by 6 bases and J by 7 bases, leaving 19 bases between them. Germline CDR1 MDHEN, CDR2 SYDVKM. This CDR3 has 15 amino acids. The CDR3 nucleotides read TGTGCCAGCAGCCAAGGAGCAGGGGATGTGAATGAGCAGTTCTTC. Encoded protein: CASSQGAGDVNEQFF.

The V and J genes are TRBV19 and TRBJ2-6; 7 nucleotides align to TRBD1. The germline CDR1 and CDR2 sequences are LNHDA and SQIVND (reference sequence). V lost 3 bases and J lost 0; bases outside the gene matches: 8. The CDR3 spans 18 residues. The CDR3 DNA reads TGTGCCAGTAGTATTACCGACAGGGCCCTCTCTGGGGCCAACGTCCTGACTTTC. It yields the protein CASSITDRALSGANVLTF.

This chain links TRBV18 with TRBJ2-5, with 15 bases identical to TRBD2. Germline lookup yields CDR1 KGHSH and CDR2 LQKENI. J lost 5 bases, V lost 3 bases, and 10 bases had no gene match. The CDR3 is made up of 18 amino acids. The CDR3 here is CASSPLRTSGRAPETQYF. For the CDR3, the DNA is TGTGCCAGCTCACCCTTACGGACTAGCGGGAGGGCCCCGGAGACCCAGTACTTC. Variable domain in full (rest from reference TRBV18 and TRBJ2-5): NAGVMQNPRHLVRRRGQEARLRCSPMKGHSHVYWYRQLPEEGLKFMVYLQKENIIDESGMPKERFSAEFPKEGPSILRIQQVVRGDSAAYFCASSPLRTSGRAPETQYFGPGTRLLVL.

The CDR3 DNA reads TGTGCCAGCGATTATCCTCGGGTCAATCAGCCCCAGCATTTT. As protein: CASDYPRVNQPQHF. This rearrangement joins TRBV21-1 to TRBJ1-5. TRBV21-1 is recorded as a pseudogene. The CDR3 has 14 amino acids.

The V gene is TRBV5-1, the J gene TRBJ2-7, with a possible D match to TRBD1 (6 bases). The CDR3 runs 14 residues. With 3 bases removed from V and 4 bases from J, the gap between germline ends came to 14 bases. The germline CDR1 and CDR2 sequences are SGHRS and YFSETQ. CDR3 nucleotide sequence: TGCGCCAGCAGCTCCAGGGACACATTTTACGAGCAGTACTTC. This codes for CASSSRDTFYEQYF.

V and J are TRBV19 and TRBJ2-7; 8 bases are shared with TRBD2. V dropped 5 bases and J dropped 6; count of bases not matched to a gene: 3. The CDR3 spans 12 residues. Germline values: CDR1 LNHDA, CDR2 SQIVND (reference sequence). The CDR3 nucleotides read TGTGCCAGTAGTTCCGCGGGGGGCGAGCAGTACTTC. Translating it yields CASSSAGGEQYF.

The chain recombines TRBV2 with TRBJ2-4; D remains ambiguous. V lost 6 bases and J lost 14, with 20 bases in between. The CDR3 consists of 13 residues. Germline V gene lookup returns CDR1 SNHLY and CDR2 FYNNEI. CDR3: CASSEPVQKTEYF. DNA for the CDR3: TGTGCCAGCAGCGAGCCGGTGCAAAAAACAGAGTACTTC.

This CDR3 is CASSVVDSSNTGELFF. The CDR3 DNA sequence: TGCGCCAGCAGCGTAGTCGACAGCTCCAACACCGGGGAGCTGTTTTTT. V and J are TRBV5-1 and TRBJ2-2; D might be TRBD1 (5 bases). The CDR3 sequence is 16 residues long. CDR1 is SGHRS, CDR2 YFSETQ, per germline. V was trimmed by 4 bases and J by 2 bases, leaving 15 bases between them.